The rows below give T cell receptor beta chains drawn from one sample of a study of control samples from healthy donors and cancer patients. Assay: immunoSEQ multiplex PCR; the TCRdb copy retains only in-frame clones and omits some. Of about 170,000 clones listed, roughly 94% were seen once; the top ten hold 1.1% to 1.5%. The sample consisted of blood. These receptor sequences come from a woman between 18 and 29 years old in good health. Both conserved end residues are part of each CDR3. The D gene is left open where the match is weak. A row's size may be missing; if present it is once, few, many or a size class.

D gene,V gene,clone size,J gene,CDR3 DNA,CDR3 protein
-,TRBV19,-,TRBJ1-1,TGTGCCAGTAGTAATCTCAGGTTTCCGGACACTGAAGCTTTCTTT,CASSNLRFPDTEAFF
TRBD2,TRBV9,once,TRBJ2-1,TGTGCCAGCAGCCCCCGGCTAGCGGGTTACAATGAGCAGTTCTTC,CASSPRLAGYNEQFF
-,TRBV7-9,-,TRBJ1-1,TGTGCCAGCAGCTTAGAGGCCCTGCAAGCTTTCTTT,CASSLEALQAFF
-,TRBV19,-,TRBJ1-5,TGTGCCAGTCTTGAGAGCTATAGCAATCAGCCCCAGCATTTT,CASLESYSNQPQHF
-,TRBV7-9,-,TRBJ1-2,TGTGCCAGCAGCCAACAGATTAACTATGGCTACACCTTC,CASSQQINYGYTF
-,TRBV6-2/TRBV6-3,few,TRBJ2-7,TGTGCCAGCAGTTGGTCAGTCTACGAGCAGTACTTC,CASSWSVYEQYF
-,TRBV14,-,TRBJ1-5,TGTGCCAGCAGCCAGGGTTTTAATCAGCCCCAGCATTTT,CASSQGFNQPQHF
-,TRBV19,once,TRBJ1-5,TGTGCCAGTAGTACGGGCCGGCTTCAGCCCCAGCATTTT,CASSTGRLQPQHF
-,TRBV4-3,once,TRBJ1-2,TGCGCCAGCAGCCAAGATCCGGGGTCTCCTAACTATGGCTACACCTTC,CASSQDPGSPNYGYTF
-,TRBV7-8,-,TRBJ1-6,TGTGCCAGCAGCCGAGGCAGGGTCGGAAATTCACCCCTCCACTTT,CASSRGRVGNSPLHF
-,TRBV28,-,TRBJ1-5,TGTGCCAGCAACAGGGTAGGTCAGCCCCAGCATTTT,CASNRVGQPQHF
-,TRBV6-2/TRBV6-3,-,TRBJ1-2,TGTGCCAGCAGTTACGTTATCGGGGGGCGAGGCTACACCTTC,CASSYVIGGRGYTF
-,TRBV13,-,TRBJ1-6,TGTGCCAGCAGCTTGGGAAGAAATTCACCCCTCCACTTT,CASSLGRNSPLHF
-,TRBV5-5,-,TRBJ2-7,TGTGCCAGCAGCTTGACCCCTGGCGAGCAGTACTTC,CASSLTPGEQYF
-,TRBV18,-,TRBJ2-5,TGTGCCAGCTCGACAAAAGAGACCCAGTACTTC,CASSTKETQYF
-,TRBV19,-,TRBJ2-3,TGTGCCAGTAGTATAAGGGAGGAGGATACGCAGTATTTT,CASSIREEDTQYF
TRBD1,TRBV12-3/TRBV12-4,-,TRBJ1-1,TGTGCCAGCAGTTTAAGGGACAGGGGAGTAGCTTTCTTT,CASSLRDRGVAFF